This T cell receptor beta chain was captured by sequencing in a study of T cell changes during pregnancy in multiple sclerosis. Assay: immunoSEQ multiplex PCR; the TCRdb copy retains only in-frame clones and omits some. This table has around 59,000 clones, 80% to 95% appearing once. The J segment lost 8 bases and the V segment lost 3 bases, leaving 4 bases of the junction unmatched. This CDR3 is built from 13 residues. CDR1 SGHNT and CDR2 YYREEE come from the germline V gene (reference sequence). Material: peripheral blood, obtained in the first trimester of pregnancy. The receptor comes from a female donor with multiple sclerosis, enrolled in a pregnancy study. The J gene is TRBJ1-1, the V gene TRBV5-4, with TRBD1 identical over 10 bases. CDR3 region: CASSWGQGIEAFF. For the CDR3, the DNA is TGTGCCAGCAGCTGGGGACAGGGGATAGAAGCTTTCTTT.